The clone carrying this TCR beta chain was detected ten times or more. This sample was included in a study of T cell repertoires in cytomegalovirus infection. Study at large: An indication of both CMV infection and matching HLA type came from public TCR beta signatures.

Each CDR3 protein is one row after TCRdb ran MiXCR on the reads. The table records 400,000 or so distinct CDR3 sequences, 31% of them present only once. V lost 5 bases, J lost 2 bases, and 28 bases lay in between. Germline values: CDR1 SGHTA, CDR2 FQGNSA. This CDR3 is built from 20 residues. V gene TRBV7-2 combines with J gene TRBJ1-3; maybe TRBD1 (6 bases). Sequenced sample: PBMCs. This receptor was taken from a human donor in good health (CMV status not recorded). Some clones in this sample may be carry-over from other donors' samples. Written as DNA, the CDR3 is TGTGCCAGCAGCCTGCTAGGTGCGACAGGAGAAGGTTTGGCTGGAAACACCATATATTTT. Translated, it gives CASSLLGATGEGLAGNTIYF. The whole variable domain, filled in from reference TRBV7-2 and TRBJ1-3, reads GAGVSQSPSNKVTEKGKDVELRCDPISGHTALYWYRQSLGQGLEFLIYFQGNSAPDKSGLPSDRFSAERTGGSVSTLTIQRTQQEDSAVYLCASSLLGATGEGLAGNTIYFGEGSWLTVV.